The subject of this entry is one TCR beta chain. This clonotype was detected many times. The specificity of this receptor is unknown. Base-call qualities are not available, and no considerably larger clone is one nucleotide away. This sample stems from a study of read filtering for tumor transcriptome and immune sequencing (TCRdb year 2020). Regarding the study in general: The cohort was composed of some 17 male and roughly 13 female patients, with a mean age of roughly 61 years and an age range of about 45 to 90. By revised international staging, eight or nine patients were R-ISS I, some 16 were R-ISS II and about seven were R-ISS III. Whole-transcriptome libraries were prepared with the TruSeq RNA Access Library Prep Kit after DNase treatment. Per sample, about 3.5 to 10.27 million TCR-region mapped reads were obtained with IR-seq, compared with only 85 to 1273 with RNA-seq. Using the same bone marrow samples, the study ran both targeted immune repertoire sequencing and bulk whole-transcriptome sequencing and then compared the TCR repertoires from each method. A main aim was a read-filtering strategy for immune repertoire data, specifically whether clonotypes supported by a single read should be removed.

Findings and caveats that apply to the study as a whole: The sorted CD138-negative fraction was composed of a mixed bone marrow immune population rather than of purified T cells. Single-read clonotypes made up about 87% of clonotypes but 3% to 4% of total reads in IR-seq, and under 75% of clonotypes and approximately 47% of reads in RNA-seq. Clonotypes were captured by IR-seq at much higher depth and more reliably than by RNA-seq, and smaller IR-seq throughput was sufficient for identification of most shared clonotypes. When single-read clonotypes were removed, the proportions of shared clonotypes in IR-seq and RNA-seq correlated more strongly.

The Immunoverse kit was used to build TCR libraries from roughly 370 ng RNA, with molecular barcoded adaptors covering alpha/delta and beta/gamma chains. TCR library preparation was performed with the same RNA that was used for transcriptome sequencing. Sequencing of the TCR libraries was done on an Illumina HiSeq 4000 with 2 x 150 cycles. On the study's bioinformatics: MiXCR aligned TCR reads to human V, D, J and C references and assembled the aligned reads into CDR3 clonotypes, with quality filtering and error correction included. Clonotype counts and gene usage diversity were analyzed with the tcR package in R. For inspection of raw mapping reads, RNA-seq reads were mapped by STAR aligner version 2.5.3a onto GRCh37 of the human genome. IR-seq fastq files were randomly downsampled with Seqtk 1.3 to test the effect of sequencing depth on detected clonotypes. TCRdb applied fastp at Q25 and MiXCR to the public reads, then kept only in-frame beta chains. Here each entry gathers all rows of one CDR3 protein and keeps the most common genes and DNA. It is TCRdb's table, rather than the study itself, that gives the V and J calls and clone size. Here the sample has 12,000 to 15,000 distinct CDR3 sequences; about 20% occur a single time. The ten largest clones represent approximately 80% of the sample.

CDR1 and CDR2 are read off the germline V gene as SGHTA and FQGNSA. Counted from cysteine to phenylalanine, this CDR3 has 15 amino acids. Only the CDR3 region is kept as DNA, spanning 45 bases read in frame from base 1. The germline V end is reduced by 5 bases and the J end by 10 bases; junction bases left unmatched: 13. Bone marrow was sampled from every patient at the time of active disease. Bone marrow mononuclear cells were isolated by Ficoll-Hypaque density gradient centrifugation. CD138-negative cells were obtained by negative selection after labeling with CD138 magnetic microbeads on a MACS separator, removing myeloma plasma cells. Flow cytometry on an Attune NxT with CD138 antibodies was used to check the purity of the isolated cells. Total RNA was extracted using TRIzol reagent and was quantified on a NanoDrop spectrophotometer. Paired RNA-seq and IR-seq were performed on each patient's CD138-negative bone marrow sample.

The chain uses TRBV7-2 and TRBJ1-4; 7 junctional bases match TRBD1. The sample consisted of a population of CD138-negative cells sorted from bone marrow. Explained via the paper, the cell subset or site label denotes: bone marrow mononuclear cells depleted of CD138+ plasma/myeloma cells by negative magnetic selection. The source is a donor older than 35 with multiple myeloma. The CDR3 here reads CASSPSGTEFGKLFF. At the DNA level, the sequence is TGTGCCAGCAGCCCCTCCGGGACAGAATTCGGAAAACTGTTTTTT.